This entry lists 14 T cell receptor beta chains sequenced from one sample in a study of memory CD4+ T cells and cytomegalovirus serostatus. The sort gate was single viable CD3+CD4+CD8-CD45RO+ cells for memory CD4+ T cells. Only in-frame clones appear in the TCRdb table, and some are missing; sequencing was by immunoSEQ multiplex PCR. The profile shows tens of thousands of clones, about 76% of them singletons. The source material was memory CD4+ T cells from blood. These receptor sequences come from an adult in good health and CMV-seropositive.

This clone was found a few times. The gene calls are TRBV10-1 and TRBJ1-5, with D perhaps TRBD1 (5 bases). The CDR3 covers 15 residues. Trimming stripped 3 bases from V and 8 bases from J, with 17 bases between. Germline lookup yields CDR1 WNHNN and CDR2 SYGVQD (reference sequence). The CDR3 DNA is TGCGCCAGCAGTGACCCGGAGGCGGGGGGGGAGCCCCAGCATTTT. Its protein product is CASSDPEAGGEPQHF.

The chain couples TRBV5-1 to TRBJ2-1; possibly TRBD2 for D (6 bases). The CDR3 is 17 residues long. Germline lookup yields CDR1 SGHRS and CDR2 YFSETQ. The germline V and J ends were trimmed by 5 bases and 3 bases, with 21 bases remaining between them. The CDR3 region is CASRKDVLRLDYNEQFF. In nucleotides, the CDR3 is TGCGCCAGCAGGAAGGACGTATTGAGACTAGACTACAATGAGCAGTTCTTC.

This chain links TRBV2 with TRBJ2-2; 7 bases fit TRBD2. CDR3 size: 15 residues. V shed 6 bases, J shed 5 bases, and the junction held 9 bases outside the gene matches. Per the germline V gene, CDR1 is SNHLY and CDR2 is FYNNEI. Here the CDR3 reads CASSLSWGGTGELFF. The CDR3 region has the DNA TGTGCCAGCAGCCTGTCGTGGGGAGGGACCGGGGAGCTGTTTTTT.

This chain connects TRBV14 to TRBJ2-3; weak D call: TRBD1 (6 bases). The CDR3 is 16 residues long. With 2 bases removed from V and 3 bases from J, the gap between germline ends came to 15 bases. The germline CDR1 and CDR2 sequences are SGHDN and FVKESK. CDR3 sequence reads: CASSQPSAGDTDTQYF. CDR3 nucleotides: TGTGCCAGCAGCCAACCTTCGGCAGGGGATACAGATACGCAGTATTTT.

This clone was observed a handful of times. V and J are TRBV7-8 and TRBJ2-7, with D unresolved. This CDR3 region has 14 residues. The V end was cut by 6 bases, the J end by 5 bases, with 17 bases between. Germline loops: CDR1 SGHVS, CDR2 FQNEAQ. CDR3 nucleotide sequence: TGTGCCAGCAGACTACACGATCTGTCAGACGAGCAGTACTTC. This gives the protein CASRLHDLSDEQYF.

In this sample, this clone turned up once. The rearrangement links TRBV6-6 to TRBJ2-2; TRBD2 might be the D (5 bases). Trimming took off 6 bases at V and 6 bases at J, with 17 bases between the two ends. Germline-derived CDR1 and CDR2 are MNHNY and SVGAGI (reference sequence). The CDR3 length is 15 residues. CDR3 in amino acids: CASSSEYRAAGELFF. CDR3 nucleotide sequence: TGTGCCAGCAGCTCCGAATACCGAGCGGCCGGGGAGCTGTTTTTT.

The sample holds one count of this clone. The V and J genes are TRBV30 and TRBJ2-3, with 11 bases that match TRBD1. V dropped 0 bases and J dropped 7; count of bases not matched to a gene: 6. The CDR3 loop spans 15 amino acids. Germline V gene sequence: CDR1 GTSNPN, CDR2 SVGIG (reference sequence). In DNA, the CDR3 is TGTGCCTGGAGTGTTGGCGGGACAGGGGGAAATACGCAGTATTTT. It is translated as CAWSVGGTGGNTQYF.

The chain employs TRBV7-9 and TRBJ2-5, with 9 bases that match TRBD2. The germline V gene has CDR1 SEHNR and CDR2 FQNEAQ (reference sequence). Trimming took 4 bases from V and 4 from J; bases not matched to a gene: 4. The CDR3 has 14 amino acids. CDR3 protein: CASSSLAGLETQYF. CDR3 DNA: TGTGCCAGCAGCTCCCTAGCGGGGTTAGAGACCCAGTACTTC. Full variable domain (remainder filled in from reference TRBV7-9 and TRBJ2-5): DTGVSQNPRHKITKRGQNVTFRCDPISEHNRLYWYRQTLGQGPEFLTYFQNEAQLEKSRLLSDRFSAERPKGSFSTLEIQRTEQGDSAMYLCASSSLAGLETQYFGPGTRLLVL.

The count of this clone is one. The V and J genes are TRBV6-1 and TRBJ2-5, with 8 bases lining up with TRBD1. The CDR3 covers 16 residues. Germline assignment: CDR1 MNHNS and CDR2 SASEGT. Trimming took 0 bases from V and 0 from J; bases not matched to a gene: 3. CDR3 nucleotides: TGTGCCAGCAGTGAAGCACCGGACAGGGACCAAGAGACCCAGTACTTC. Encoded protein: CASSEAPDRDQETQYF.

V gene TRBV18 combines with J gene TRBJ1-3; D gene unclear. V gave up 3 bases and J gave up 5 bases, with 17 bases separating them. This CDR3 region has 16 residues. Germline V lookup: CDR1 KGHSH, CDR2 LQKENI. The chain's CDR3 is CASSPFDENGRNTIYF. In DNA form, the CDR3 reads TGTGCCAGCTCACCTTTCGACGAAAATGGTCGAAACACCATATATTTT.

The chain couples TRBV5-4 to TRBJ2-1, with D unresolved. Germline CDR1 is SGHNT and CDR2 is YYREEE (reference sequence). The CDR3 has 13 residues. The V and J ends lost 1 base and 5 bases respectively, with 7 bases between them. The CDR3 reads CASSLYQNNEQFF. CDR3 coding DNA: TGTGCCAGCAGCTTGTACCAGAACAATGAGCAGTTCTTC.

This clone came up a few times. V gene TRBV28 combines with J gene TRBJ1-1, with 7 bases lining up with TRBD1. J was trimmed by 5 bases and V by 6 bases; bases with no gene match: 6. CDR1 is MDHEN, CDR2 SYDVKM, per germline. There are 13 residues in the CDR3. CDR3 sequence reads: CASRKGAWTEAFF. CDR3 bases: TGTGCCAGCAGAAAGGGGGCGTGGACTGAAGCTTTCTTT.

The J gene is TRBJ2-7, the V gene TRBV19, with D possibly matching TRBD2 (5 bases). Germline V gene sequence: CDR1 LNHDA, CDR2 SQIVND (reference sequence). The CDR3 consists of 18 residues. V was clipped by 5 bases and J by 6 bases, with 29 bases between them. CDR3: CASSALSGSRQNPGEQYF. Written as DNA, the CDR3 is TGTGCCAGTAGTGCCCTCAGCGGTTCGCGCCAAAACCCAGGCGAGCAGTACTTC.

The chain uses TRBV30 and TRBJ2-2; TRBD2 might be the D (5 bases). The V and J ends lost 0 bases and 6 bases respectively, with 8 bases between them. This CDR3 is 13 amino acids long. CDR1 is GTSNPN and CDR2 is SVGIG in the germline V gene (reference sequence). The chain's CDR3 is CAWSVRGSGELFF. The CDR3 DNA is TGTGCCTGGAGTGTACGAGGGTCCGGGGAGCTGTTTTTT.